These T cell receptor beta chains were read from a single sample in a study of T cell responses to AZD1222 COVID-19 vaccine. Produced via immunoSEQ multiplex PCR; TCRdb's table is partial and in-frame only. The profile shows around 160,000 clones, approximately 78% of them singletons. The sequences come from peripheral blood, collected on day 0 of MenACWY control vaccination. These receptors were obtained from an adult in good health. Each CDR3 is given with its conserved first and last residue. The order of the fields is clone size, V gene, J gene, D gene, CDR3 DNA, CDR3 protein. The D gene is left open where the match is weak. Only part of the rows carry a size: once, few, many, or a class if the clone is expanded.

abundance: .; v_gene: TRBV30; j_gene: TRBJ2-2; d_gene: TRBD1; CDR3nt: TGTGCCTGGAGGAGGGACAGGCGGGGCGGGGAGCTGTTTTTT; CDR3aa: CAWRRDRRGGELFF
abundance: few; v_gene: TRBV3-1/TRBV3-2; j_gene: TRBJ1-6; d_gene: TRBD1; CDR3nt: TGTGCCAGCAGCCAGGACAGGGGGCATGGTTCACCCCTCCACTTT; CDR3aa: CASSQDRGHGSPLHF
abundance: few; v_gene: TRBV12-5; j_gene: TRBJ1-5; d_gene: TRBD1; CDR3nt: TGTGCTAGTGGTTTGGCCCCCCGGGACAGCCATCAGCCCCAGCATTTT; CDR3aa: CASGLAPRDSHQPQHF
abundance: .; v_gene: TRBV2; j_gene: TRBJ1-5; d_gene: .; CDR3nt: TGTGCCAGCAGTGAGGCAGGGAGGGGACAGCCCCAGCATTTT; CDR3aa: CASSEAGRGQPQHF
abundance: once; v_gene: TRBV11-2; j_gene: TRBJ2-1; d_gene: TRBD1; CDR3nt: TGTGCCAGCAGCGATACAGGGGCGTCATACAATGAGCAGTTCTTC; CDR3aa: CASSDTGASYNEQFF
abundance: few; v_gene: TRBV6-1; j_gene: TRBJ2-5; d_gene: TRBD2; CDR3nt: TGTGCCAGCAGTGAATTACCTAGCGGGGGGGTGACCCAGTACTTC; CDR3aa: CASSELPSGGVTQYF
abundance: .; v_gene: TRBV14; j_gene: TRBJ2-7; d_gene: .; CDR3nt: TGTGCCAGCAGCCAGTTCATGGACGAGCAGTACTTC; CDR3aa: CASSQFMDEQYF
abundance: .; v_gene: TRBV7-9; j_gene: TRBJ1-5; d_gene: .; CDR3nt: TGTGCCAGCAGCTTAGGGGGCCTCACGCCCCAGCATTTT; CDR3aa: CASSLGGLTPQHF
abundance: few; v_gene: TRBV5-5; j_gene: TRBJ2-7; d_gene: .; CDR3nt: TGTGCCAGCAGATCCGCGCGGGGGCAAACCTACGAGCAGTACTTC; CDR3aa: CASRSARGQTYEQYF
abundance: .; v_gene: TRBV6-4; j_gene: TRBJ1-2; d_gene: .; CDR3nt: TGTGCCAGCACCCCGGCATATGGCTACACCTTC; CDR3aa: CASTPAYGYTF
abundance: once; v_gene: TRBV6-5; j_gene: TRBJ1-2; d_gene: TRBD1; CDR3nt: TGTGCCAGCAGGAGACGGGGCAGGGGGATTTATGGCTACACCTTC; CDR3aa: CASRRRGRGIYGYTF
abundance: .; v_gene: TRBV19; j_gene: TRBJ1-2; d_gene: TRBD1; CDR3nt: TGTGCCAGTAGTGACAGGGCCTATGGCTACACCTTC; CDR3aa: CASSDRAYGYTF
abundance: .; v_gene: TRBV19; j_gene: TRBJ1-1; d_gene: .; CDR3nt: TGTGCCAGTACCGCCGGGCGGCCGATGAACACTGAAGCTTTCTTT; CDR3aa: CASTAGRPMNTEAFF
abundance: once; v_gene: TRBV18; j_gene: TRBJ2-1; d_gene: TRBD2; CDR3nt: TGTGCCAGCTCACCAACATCTAGCGGGCACAATGAGCAGTTCTTC; CDR3aa: CASSPTSSGHNEQFF
abundance: few; v_gene: TRBV3-1/TRBV3-2; j_gene: TRBJ1-3; d_gene: .; CDR3nt: TGTGCCAGCAGCCAAATGGGCTCTGGAAACACCATATATTTT; CDR3aa: CASSQMGSGNTIYF
abundance: .; v_gene: TRBV5-1; j_gene: TRBJ2-2; d_gene: .; CDR3nt: TGCGCCAGCAGCCCCCGACTAGACCCCGGGGAGCTGTTTTTT; CDR3aa: CASSPRLDPGELFF
abundance: .; v_gene: TRBV7-8; j_gene: TRBJ1-2; d_gene: .; CDR3nt: TGTGCCAGCAGCTTAGATGGCCAGGGGAGGTATGGCTACACCTTC; CDR3aa: CASSLDGQGRYGYTF
abundance: .; v_gene: TRBV2; j_gene: TRBJ1-5; d_gene: .; CDR3nt: TGTGCCAGCAGTGAGGGGAGGAGGCAGCCCCAGCATTTT; CDR3aa: CASSEGRRQPQHF
abundance: .; v_gene: TRBV27; j_gene: TRBJ2-1; d_gene: TRBD1; CDR3nt: TGTGCCAGTAACCGGCGTGACAGGGGGGTGAATGAGCAGTTCTTC; CDR3aa: CASNRRDRGVNEQFF
abundance: .; v_gene: TRBV29-1; j_gene: TRBJ1-1; d_gene: TRBD1; CDR3nt: TGCAGCTATGCCCGGGACAGCAACACTGAAGCTTTCTTT; CDR3aa: CSYARDSNTEAFF
abundance: .; v_gene: TRBV6-1; j_gene: TRBJ2-6; d_gene: .; CDR3nt: TGTGCCAGCAGTGAAAGCTCTGGGGCCAACGTCCTGACTTTC; CDR3aa: CASSESSGANVLTF
abundance: few; v_gene: TRBV7-9; j_gene: TRBJ1-2; d_gene: TRBD1; CDR3nt: TGTGCCAGCAGCCGGGACAGGGACCTTTATGGCTACACCTTC; CDR3aa: CASSRDRDLYGYTF
abundance: few; v_gene: TRBV5-8; j_gene: TRBJ1-4; d_gene: TRBD1; CDR3nt: TGTGCCAGCAGCACCCTGGGACAGGGAAGGGAAAAACTGTTTTTT; CDR3aa: CASSTLGQGREKLFF
abundance: .; v_gene: TRBV10-1; j_gene: TRBJ1-2; d_gene: .; CDR3nt: TGCGCCAGCAGTGAGTCCGGCAACTATGGCTACACCTTC; CDR3aa: CASSESGNYGYTF
abundance: .; v_gene: TRBV30; j_gene: TRBJ2-5; d_gene: .; CDR3nt: TGTGCCTGGAGTGTAATTGGAAGATTGGACTTC; CDR3aa: CAWSVIGRLDF
abundance: .; v_gene: TRBV6-5; j_gene: TRBJ1-4; d_gene: .; CDR3nt: TGTGCCAGCGGGGGATTCCATAATGAAAAACTGTTTTTT; CDR3aa: CASGGFHNEKLFF
abundance: .; v_gene: TRBV9; j_gene: TRBJ1-1; d_gene: .; CDR3nt: TGTGCCAGCAGCGTGATCGTAAACACTGAAGCTTTCTTT; CDR3aa: CASSVIVNTEAFF
abundance: .; v_gene: TRBV24-1; j_gene: TRBJ1-3; d_gene: .; CDR3nt: TGTGCCACCAGACCGGGACGGCCTCGAAGCTCTGGAAACACCATATATTTT; CDR3aa: CATRPGRPRSSGNTIYF
abundance: once; v_gene: TRBV11-3; j_gene: TRBJ2-5; d_gene: .; CDR3nt: TGTGCCACCCAAGGACCCTATGACCAAGAGACCCAGTACTTC; CDR3aa: CATQGPYDQETQYF
abundance: .; v_gene: TRBV3-1/TRBV3-2; j_gene: TRBJ2-3; d_gene: .; CDR3nt: TGTGCCAGCAGCCACCCACAGGGAAATACGCAGTATTTT; CDR3aa: CASSHPQGNTQYF
abundance: .; v_gene: TRBV7-8; j_gene: TRBJ1-6; d_gene: TRBD1; CDR3nt: TGTGCCAGCAGCTCTAATCCCGGGACAGGGGCTGATTCACCCCTCCACTTT; CDR3aa: CASSSNPGTGADSPLHF
abundance: once; v_gene: TRBV7-6; j_gene: TRBJ2-1; d_gene: TRBD2; CDR3nt: TGTGCCAGCAGCGAGTGGGGACTAGCGGGTGACAATGAGCAGTTCTTC; CDR3aa: CASSEWGLAGDNEQFF
abundance: few; v_gene: TRBV7-8; j_gene: TRBJ1-3; d_gene: .; CDR3nt: TGTGCCAGCAGCCCCCGACGGGAGGGGCTTGGAAACACCATATATTTT; CDR3aa: CASSPRREGLGNTIYF
abundance: few; v_gene: TRBV6-1; j_gene: TRBJ1-2; d_gene: TRBD1; CDR3nt: TGTGCCAGCAGTGAACTAGGGGGCCCTACCTATGGCTACACCTTC; CDR3aa: CASSELGGPTYGYTF
abundance: .; v_gene: TRBV19; j_gene: TRBJ2-5; d_gene: TRBD2; CDR3nt: TGTGCCAGTAGTACTGTCGGGGGGGCCGAGACCCAGTACTTC; CDR3aa: CASSTVGGAETQYF
abundance: .; v_gene: TRBV7-2; j_gene: TRBJ1-1; d_gene: TRBD1; CDR3nt: TGTGCCAGCAGTTATGGTGGACAGGTCACTGAAGCTTTCTTT; CDR3aa: CASSYGGQVTEAFF
abundance: .; v_gene: TRBV19; j_gene: TRBJ1-2; d_gene: .; CDR3nt: TGTGCCAGTAGTGACAAGGCCGTCGCTATGCGCTACACCTTC; CDR3aa: CASSDKAVAMRYTF
abundance: .; v_gene: TRBV4-2; j_gene: TRBJ2-4; d_gene: TRBD2; CDR3nt: TGTGCCAGCAGCCCTGCTTATAGCGGGGATCCTTACCAAAACATTCAGTACTTC; CDR3aa: CASSPAYSGDPYQNIQYF
abundance: .; v_gene: TRBV7-2; j_gene: TRBJ1-1; d_gene: .; CDR3nt: TGTGCCAGCAGCTTAGGGCTAACTGAAGCTTTCTTT; CDR3aa: CASSLGLTEAFF
abundance: .; v_gene: TRBV4-1; j_gene: TRBJ2-1; d_gene: .; CDR3nt: TGCGCCAGCAGCCAAGATGAACTAGCCCATGAGCAGTTCTTC; CDR3aa: CASSQDELAHEQFF
abundance: .; v_gene: TRBV2; j_gene: TRBJ2-1; d_gene: TRBD2; CDR3nt: TGTGCCAGCAGGAAGACTCGAGCGGGGCAAACCTACAATGAGCAGTTCTTC; CDR3aa: CASRKTRAGQTYNEQFF
abundance: few; v_gene: TRBV5-1; j_gene: TRBJ1-1; d_gene: TRBD1; CDR3nt: TGCGCCAGCAGCCCTACGCAGGGGGGGGGCACTGAAGCTTTCTTT; CDR3aa: CASSPTQGGGTEAFF
abundance: .; v_gene: TRBV3-1/TRBV3-2; j_gene: TRBJ2-1; d_gene: TRBD2; CDR3nt: TGTGCCAGCAGCCAACCGGGACTAGCGGTTACCGATGAGCAGTTCTTC; CDR3aa: CASSQPGLAVTDEQFF
abundance: .; v_gene: TRBV3-1/TRBV3-2; j_gene: TRBJ1-2; d_gene: .; CDR3nt: TGTGCCAGCAGCCAGGAATTCTATGGCTACACCTTC; CDR3aa: CASSQEFYGYTF
abundance: .; v_gene: TRBV6-5; j_gene: TRBJ1-2; d_gene: TRBD1; CDR3nt: TGTGCCAGCAGTTACTCGACTTCTGACAGGGGAGATGGCTACACCTTC; CDR3aa: CASSYSTSDRGDGYTF
abundance: .; v_gene: TRBV14; j_gene: TRBJ1-5; d_gene: .; CDR3nt: TGTGCCAGCAGCCAGAATGAATTTCAGCCCCAGCATTTT; CDR3aa: CASSQNEFQPQHF
abundance: .; v_gene: TRBV19; j_gene: TRBJ1-4; d_gene: .; CDR3nt: TGTGCCAGTACCGATGGCGGGGGTGGTCGGGAAAAACTGTTTTTT; CDR3aa: CASTDGGGGREKLFF
abundance: .; v_gene: TRBV7-2; j_gene: TRBJ2-5; d_gene: TRBD2; CDR3nt: TGTGCCAGCAGCTTGTGGGGACTAGCGGGGACCCAAGAGACCCAGTACTTC; CDR3aa: CASSLWGLAGTQETQYF
abundance: .; v_gene: TRBV11-2; j_gene: TRBJ2-1; d_gene: TRBD1; CDR3nt: TGTGCCAGCAGCTTAGTGGACAGGGGCTACAATGAGCAGTTCTTC; CDR3aa: CASSLVDRGYNEQFF
abundance: .; v_gene: TRBV27; j_gene: TRBJ2-1; d_gene: TRBD1; CDR3nt: TGTGCCAGCAGTGCAGGACAGGGGATCCGATACAATGAGCAGTTCTTC; CDR3aa: CASSAGQGIRYNEQFF
abundance: .; v_gene: TRBV24-1; j_gene: TRBJ2-1; d_gene: TRBD2; CDR3nt: TGTGCCACCAGTGCTCATAGCGGGGGTAGCTACAATGAGCAGTTCTTC; CDR3aa: CATSAHSGGSYNEQFF
abundance: .; v_gene: TRBV11-3; j_gene: TRBJ2-7; d_gene: .; CDR3nt: TGTGCCAGCAGCCTATTGGGCGAGAAGGGGGAAGGATCTCTTTTCTACGAGCAGTACTTC; CDR3aa: CASSLLGEKGEGSLFYEQYF
abundance: .; v_gene: TRBV7-9; j_gene: TRBJ2-1; d_gene: TRBD1; CDR3nt: TGTGCCAGCAGCTTAACCGACAGGGGACAAAAGGGCAATGAGCAGTTCTTC; CDR3aa: CASSLTDRGQKGNEQFF
abundance: .; v_gene: TRBV7-8; j_gene: TRBJ1-2; d_gene: .; CDR3nt: TGTGCCAGCAGCCCGCGGGGGGGGATCTATGGCTACACCTTC; CDR3aa: CASSPRGGIYGYTF
abundance: .; v_gene: TRBV27; j_gene: TRBJ1-2; d_gene: .; CDR3nt: TGTGCCAGCAGTCCCCACGGAAACTATGGCTACACCTTC; CDR3aa: CASSPHGNYGYTF
abundance: .; v_gene: TRBV6-5; j_gene: TRBJ1-1; d_gene: .; CDR3nt: TGTGCCAGTTATACCGTCAGGGCCACCACTGAAGCTTTCTTT; CDR3aa: CASYTVRATTEAFF
abundance: .; v_gene: TRBV16; j_gene: TRBJ2-7; d_gene: .; CDR3nt: TGTGCCAGCAGCCTCTCGGACACTAACCTCAACGAGCAGTACTTC; CDR3aa: CASSLSDTNLNEQYF
abundance: .; v_gene: TRBV27; j_gene: TRBJ1-1; d_gene: .; CDR3nt: TGTGCCAGCAGTTTAAGGGGTTTCACTGAAGCTTTCTTT; CDR3aa: CASSLRGFTEAFF
abundance: few; v_gene: TRBV24-1; j_gene: TRBJ1-5; d_gene: .; CDR3nt: TGTGCCACCAGTGATCTCGGGGGGCCCAATCAGCCCCAGCATTTT; CDR3aa: CATSDLGGPNQPQHF
abundance: .; v_gene: TRBV6-5; j_gene: TRBJ1-1; d_gene: .; CDR3nt: TGTGCCAGCAGTCAGCGTGCGAACACTGAAGCTTTCTTT; CDR3aa: CASSQRANTEAFF